This T cell receptor (beta chain) was documented in a study of CD8+CD57+ T cells in acquired aplastic anemia. The template used for profiling TCR beta VDJ and CDR3 was genomic DNA. Each CDR3 protein gets one entry after TCRdb re-called the reads with MiXCR. The profile shows about 290,000 distinct CDR3 sequences, roughly 61% of them singletons. Study observations and caveats: Patients and controls had CD8+ Simpson's diversity values that were not significantly distinct. There were approximately 27 CD8+ CDR3 sequences that occurred in both patients and controls.

With regard to this clonotype: Its antigen is as yet unknown.

CDR3 length equals 18 residues. Trimming stripped 9 bases from V and 1 base from J, with 25 bases between. Selection for sequencing was limited to patients who had shown CD8+CD57+ cell expansion by flow cytometry. Acquired aplastic anemia of severe grade affected all patients. Sequenced material: sorted CD4+, CD8+, or CD8+CD57+ T cells (not recorded which) from PBMCs. The V call is TRBV12-3 or TRBV12-4, the J call TRBJ2-1; possibly TRBD2 for D (5 bases). This clonotype was obtained from a human donor with aplastic anemia. In nucleotides, the CDR3 is TGTGCCAGTAGCCCCGTCGGGTCCAACCTAGCATCCTACAATGAGCAGTTCTTC. Its translation is CASSPVGSNLASYNEQFF.